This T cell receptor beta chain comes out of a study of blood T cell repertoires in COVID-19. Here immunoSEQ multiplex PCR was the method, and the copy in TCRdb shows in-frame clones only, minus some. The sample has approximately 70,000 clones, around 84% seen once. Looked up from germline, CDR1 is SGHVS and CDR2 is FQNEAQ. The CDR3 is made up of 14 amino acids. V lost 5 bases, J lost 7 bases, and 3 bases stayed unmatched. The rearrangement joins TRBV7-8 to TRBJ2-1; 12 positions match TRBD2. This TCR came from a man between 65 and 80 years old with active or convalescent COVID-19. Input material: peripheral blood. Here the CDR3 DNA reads TGTGCCAGCAGCCTGACTAGCGGGAGTAATGAGCAGTTCTTC. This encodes CASSLTSGSNEQFF.